Below are 24 T cell receptor beta chains sequenced from a single sample in a study of T-cell reconstitution after alpha-beta-depleted transplantation in children. Preparation of the TCRbeta library was carried out with unique molecular identifiers. TCRdb processed the PCR reads anew with MiXCR; each CDR3 protein has one entry. This table holds hundreds of thousands of distinct CDR3 sequences, about 8.7% found once. The input for sequencing was PBMCs, mostly from graft donor cells, taken 360 days after TCRalphabeta/CD19-depleted stem cell transplant. Receptors originate from a male patient between 2 and 15 years old who had a stem cell transplant for acute myeloid leukemia, so the T cells may come from the graft donor.

The rearrangement links TRBV4-1 to TRBJ2-5, with D uncertain. Trimming removed 4 bases at V and 4 bases at J, with 7 bases between. This CDR3 region has 12 residues. The germline V gene has CDR1 MGHRA and CDR2 YSYEKL. CDR3 nucleotide sequence: TGCGCCAGCAGCCCCGGGTTAGAGACCCAGTACTTC. Amino acids: CASSPGLETQYF.

The chain recombines TRBV6-2 or TRBV6-3 with TRBJ1-1; 7 nucleotides line up with TRBD1. After removal of 2 bases from V and 1 base from J, the junction contained 4 bases not matched to a gene. Germline CDR1 reads MNHEY; CDR2 reads SVGEGT. CDR3 length: 15 residues. CDR3 protein: CASSYGGTANTEAFF. The CDR3 coding sequence is TGTGCCAGCAGTTACGGCGGGACAGCGAACACTGAAGCTTTCTTT.

This clonotype turned up a few times. This chain connects TRBV11-1 to TRBJ1-2; 7 nucleotides match TRBD1. The trim removed 1 base at V and 5 bases at J, leaving 13 bases unmatched. This CDR3 is built from 17 residues. CDR1 is SGHAT and CDR2 is FQDESV in the germline V gene (reference sequence). CDR3 sequence (DNA): TGTGCCAGCAGCTTAGGAATCGACAGGGTCGTTCGTTATGGCTACACCTTC. This sequence encodes CASSLGIDRVVRYGYTF.

J is TRBJ2-7 and V is TRBV13; TRBD2 is a possible D gene (5 bases). Deletions cut 9 bases from V and 6 bases from J, with 24 bases between. The V gene's germline CDR1 is PRHDT and CDR2 FYEKMQ (reference sequence). This CDR3 has 15 residues. CDR3 nucleotide sequence: TGTGCCAGGAGCCGAGGACTCCCGGGCATTGGCGAGCAGTACTTC. Translated, it gives CARSRGLPGIGEQYF.

The chain employs TRBV29-1 and TRBJ1-2; 9 bases fit TRBD1. CDR1 SQVTM and CDR2 ANQGSEA come from the germline V gene. J gave up 6 bases and V 7 bases, and 18 bases lay outside the gene matches. The CDR3 is made up of 16 amino acids. The CDR3 DNA reads TGCAGCGCCGGACCGGGACAGGGATCCGTATGGGATGGCTACACCTTC. Translated, it gives CSAGPGQGSVWDGYTF.

In its sample, this clonotype was seen many times. The chain links TRBV6-1 to TRBJ2-3, with 11 bases lining up with TRBD2. J was trimmed by 0 bases and V by 5 bases; bases with no gene match: 4. The CDR3 totals 16 residues. From germline, CDR1 is MNHNS and CDR2 SASEGT. This chain's CDR3 is CASSTGTSGSTDTQYF. CDR3 nucleotides: TGTGCCAGCAGTACCGGGACTAGCGGCAGCACAGATACGCAGTATTTT.

V usage is TRBV20-1 and J usage is TRBJ2-7, with D perhaps TRBD2 (5 bases). Trimming removed 3 bases from V and 3 bases from J, with 9 bases in between. Germline-derived CDR1 and CDR2 are DFQATT and SNEGSKA (reference sequence). The CDR3 is made up of 12 amino acids. CDR3 sequence: CSASRDFYEQYF. As DNA, the CDR3 is TGCAGTGCTAGCCGGGATTTCTACGAGCAGTACTTC.

This chain joins TRBV20-1 and TRBJ2-7, with D perhaps matching TRBD1 or TRBD2 (5 bases each). This CDR3 is 12 amino acids long. With 6 bases removed from V and 5 bases from J, the gap between germline ends came to 14 bases. CDR1 and CDR2 (germline): DFQATT, SNEGSKA (reference sequence). CDR3 sequence: CSASGAWNEQYF. In nucleotides, the CDR3 is TGCAGTGCGTCCGGGGCCTGGAACGAGCAGTACTTC.

This clonotype was recorded a few times. The chain is built from TRBV20-1 and TRBJ2-1, with 10 nucleotides matching TRBD2. With 3 bases clipped from V and 9 bases from J, the junction kept 14 bases outside the gene matches. There are 16 residues in the CDR3. Germline-derived CDR1 and CDR2 are DFQATT and SNEGSKA (reference sequence). CDR3 nucleotides: TGCAGTGCTAGCACACAGGGACTAGCGATACCCGGTGAGCAGTTCTTC. It yields the protein CSASTQGLAIPGEQFF.

The CDR3 DNA follows: TGTGCCAGCAGCTCAGGGGTACGTTACGAGCAGTACTTC. It translates to CASSSGVRYEQYF. J is TRBJ2-7 and V is TRBV7-9; D is possibly TRBD1 (6 bases). V lost 4 bases to trimming and J lost 4 bases, with 11 bases between them. This CDR3 contains 13 residues. The V gene's germline CDR1 is SEHNR and CDR2 FQNEAQ (reference sequence).

V usage is TRBV18 and J usage is TRBJ2-1; TRBD1 matches 7 bases. CDR1 KGHSH and CDR2 LQKENI come from the germline V gene. This CDR3 spans 14 amino acids. V lost 3 bases and J lost 6; bases outside the gene matches: 5. The CDR3 DNA reads as TGTGCCAGCTCACCTTTCCGACAGGGCAATGAGCAGTTCTTC. Translation: CASSPFRQGNEQFF.

The V gene is TRBV20-1, the J gene TRBJ2-2; TRBD2 aligns across 7 bases. The V gene's germline CDR1 is DFQATT and CDR2 SNEGSKA (reference sequence). The ends lost 0 bases at V and 7 bases at J; junction bases unmatched: 8. The CDR3 loop spans 15 amino acids. CDR3 region: CSAREAGNGVGELFF. CDR3 DNA: TGCAGTGCTAGAGAAGCGGGAAATGGGGTCGGGGAGCTGTTTTTT.

Comments on this clonotype: One end of the junction fails to match germline, which may point to a read error. In DNA form, the CDR3 reads TGTGCCAGCAGCTTGGTTGGTAGCGGGGCAAACCAAGAGCCCCAGTACTTC. It codes for CASSLVGSGANQEPQYF. The chain is built from TRBV5-5 and TRBJ2-5, with TRBD2 identical over 8 bases. From germline, CDR1 is SGHKS and CDR2 YYEKEE (reference sequence). This CDR3 spans 17 amino acids. The full variable domain, rest sourced from reference TRBV5-5 and TRBJ2-5, is DAGVTQSPTHLIKTRGQQVTLRCSPISGHKSVSWYQQVLGQGPQFIFQYYEKEERGRGNFPDRFSARQFPNYSSELNVNALLLGDSALYLCASSLVGSGANQEPQYFGPGTRLLVL.

In this sample, this clonotype turned up many times. The V gene is TRBV29-1, the J gene TRBJ2-1; D might be TRBD2 (5 bases). Per the germline V gene, CDR1 is SQVTM and CDR2 is ANQGSEA. V shed 6 bases and J shed 8 bases, with 14 bases lying between them. This CDR3 contains 12 residues. This CDR3 is CSVDPDLDEQFF. CDR3 nucleotide sequence: TGCAGCGTGGATCCGGACTTGGATGAGCAGTTCTTC.

This clonotype has a handful of counts. This chain joins TRBV5-1 and TRBJ2-3; the D is unclear. CDR3 length equals 17 residues. V gave up 5 bases and J gave up 1 base, with 20 bases separating them. Germline assignment: CDR1 SGHRS and CDR2 YFSETQ. The CDR3 region has the DNA TGCGCCAGCAGGCCGGCCCCCGTCCTGCTCGGCACAGATACGCAGTATTTT. Its protein is CASRPAPVLLGTDTQYF.

This clonotype was counted a few times. This chain joins TRBV3-1 and TRBJ1-6, with D perhaps TRBD1 (5 bases). The V gene lost 4 bases and the J gene lost 9 bases, with 10 bases spanning the gap. The CDR3 runs to 13 residues. Germline CDR1 LGHDT, CDR2 YNNKEL (reference sequence). The CDR3 protein is CASSLQGTSPLHF. The CDR3 region has the DNA TGTGCCAGCAGCCTCCAGGGAACTTCACCCCTCCACTTT.

The chain joins TRBV6-5 to TRBJ2-1; unclear D gene. The V end was cut by 2 bases, the J end by 1 base, with 9 bases between. The CDR3 spans 15 residues. Germline assignment: CDR1 MNHEY and CDR2 SVGAGI. CDR3 amino acids: CASSYGAASYNEQFF. The CDR3, as DNA: TGTGCCAGCAGTTACGGCGCCGCATCCTACAATGAGCAGTTCTTC.

The genes are TRBV25-1 and TRBJ2-7; 7 nucleotides match TRBD1. After removal of 10 bases from V and 0 bases from J, the junction contained 9 bases not matched to a gene. In germline, CDR1 is MGHDK, CDR2 SYGVNS. CDR3 length equals 14 residues. The CDR3 sequence: CATSPGQFSYEQYF. The CDR3 DNA is TGTGCCACCTCGCCGGGACAGTTCTCCTACGAGCAGTACTTC.

The chain links TRBV4-3 to TRBJ2-3; 12 bases are a match to TRBD2. With 3 bases clipped from V and 5 bases from J, the junction kept 6 bases outside the gene matches. The germline CDR1 and CDR2 sequences are LGHNA and YSLEER. This CDR3 has 16 residues. CDR3 bases: TGCGCCAGCAGCCAGGCCGGACTAGCGGGAAAAGATACGCAGTATTTT. Amino acid sequence: CASSQAGLAGKDTQYF.

This clonotype was recorded at least ten times. The J gene is TRBJ2-1, the V gene TRBV29-1; D may correspond to TRBD1 or TRBD2 (5 bases each). CDR3 length: 18 residues. The ends were cut back, 6 bases at V and 3 bases at J, with 27 bases in the middle. From germline, CDR1 is SQVTM and CDR2 ANQGSEA. The CDR3 sequence is CSVSPVPRTGRIYNEQFF. In DNA, the CDR3 is TGCAGCGTGTCCCCCGTACCTAGGACGGGACGTATCTACAATGAGCAGTTCTTC.

The J gene is TRBJ2-7, the V gene TRBV4-3; D is perhaps TRBD2 (5 bases). Germline CDR1 and CDR2: LGHNA and YSLEER. V gave up 3 bases and J gave up 0 bases, with 12 bases separating them. The CDR3 runs 15 residues. As DNA, the CDR3 is TGCGCCAGCAGCCACCGGACGGGGAGCTCCTACGAGCAGTACTTC. Translated, it gives CASSHRTGSSYEQYF.

As DNA, the CDR3 is TGCGCCAGCAGCTTTCGACGGCCTTGGGATGAGCAGTTCTTC. It codes for CASSFRRPWDEQFF. The chain couples TRBV5-1 to TRBJ2-1; D unclear. Trimming removed 2 bases from V and 8 bases from J, with 14 bases in between. CDR1 is SGHRS, CDR2 YFSETQ, per germline. The CDR3 extends over 14 amino acids.

This clonotype was seen at least ten times. The chain uses TRBV20-1 and TRBJ2-1; 12 positions match TRBD2. Germline lookup yields CDR1 DFQATT and CDR2 SNEGSKA (reference sequence). The V gene end was trimmed by 2 bases and the J gene end by 4 bases; junction bases not matched to a gene: 6. This CDR3 is 16 amino acids long. The CDR3 protein is CSARRGTSGGYNEQFF. The CDR3 DNA sequence: TGCAGTGCTAGACGGGGTACTAGCGGGGGGTACAATGAGCAGTTCTTC.

This clonotype has at least ten counts. V is TRBV9 and J is TRBJ1-2; perhaps TRBD1 as D (5 bases). Deletions cut 3 bases from V and 5 bases from J, with 11 bases between. The V gene's germline CDR1 is SGDLS and CDR2 YYNGEE. This CDR3 spans 13 amino acids. The CDR3 here is CASSAVTAYGYTF. Here the CDR3 DNA reads TGTGCCAGCAGCGCGGTGACAGCTTATGGCTACACCTTC.